This entry lists 2 T cell receptor beta chains sequenced from one sample in a study of early T cells in non-severe SARS-CoV-2 infection. Using its own MiXCR run on the 5' RACE reads, TCRdb lists one record per CDR3 protein. This table has about 100,000 distinct CDR3 sequences, less than 15% appearing once. Material: whole blood. The receptors shown here come from an adult who was a healthcare worker with PCR-confirmed SARS-CoV-2 infection or an uninfected control (not recorded which).

This clonotype was detected a few times. A single base separates this from a much larger clone, so it may be a read error. The chain is built from TRBV28 and TRBJ2-7; D not certain. V was clipped by 3 bases and J by 3 bases, with 3 bases between them. Looked up from germline, CDR1 is MDHEN and CDR2 is SYDVKM. This CDR3 is built from 11 residues. The CDR3 DNA follows: TGTGCCAGCAGTTTCTTCTACGAGCAGTACTTC. Translated: CASSFFYEQYF.

This clonotype showed up many times. This chain joins TRBV7-6 and TRBJ2-1; 7 nucleotides align to TRBD2. V gave up 8 bases and J gave up 0 bases; unmatched junction bases: 13. Germline V CDR1 and CDR2: SGHVS, FNYEAQ. The CDR3 has 17 residues. As DNA, the CDR3 is TGTGCCAGCCTTGGGGCTAGCGGTCCCTTCTCCTACAATGAGCAGTTCTTC. Translating it yields CASLGASGPFSYNEQFF.